This T cell receptor (beta chain) originates from a study of T cell clones after liver transplantation. For the study at large: Standard immunosuppression, with no induction, continued until 12-24 months after transplant. Patients counted as tolerant after at least one year off all immunosuppression, enzymes not exceeding twice normal.

Unstimulated PBMCs were sorted into CD3+CD4+ and CD3+CD8+ populations. Germline trimming cut 5 bases from V and 5 bases from J; bases unmatched to any gene: 6. Per germline, CDR1 SGHTA and CDR2 FQGNSA. The CDR3 spans 14 residues. TCRdb keeps only in-frame clones here, not all; method: immunoSEQ multiplex PCR. The table lists roughly 73,000 clones, about four fifths of them singletons. The sample in question was CD4+ T cells from blood, obtained before liver transplant. The sequence derives from a human donor who received a liver transplant. The chain recombines TRBV7-2 with TRBJ1-5, with 7 bases matching TRBD1. In nucleotides, the CDR3 is TGTGCCAGCAGCACTCGGACAGGCTATCAGCCCCAGCATTTT. Residues: CASSTRTGYQPQHF.